This T cell receptor (beta chain) was sequenced during a study of blood T cells in healthy people across ages. Findings of the study overall: Long-lived donors exceeded aged donors in naive CD4+ cells and diversity. Calculation of diversity from one million T cells yielded estimates considered to be underestimates.

Germline lookup yields CDR1 DFQATT and CDR2 SNEGSKA (reference sequence). The ends lost 6 bases at V and 4 bases at J; junction bases unmatched: 11. The CDR3 extends over 15 amino acids. For every donor, a draw yielded 8.5 to 10 milliliters of peripheral blood. A note on this clonotype: Its specificity is not known.

For the second PCR, which ran for about 6 to 11 cycles, a sample-barcoded 5' primer and a J-beta primer mix were used. TCRdb called the 5' RACE reads again in MiXCR, with one record for every CDR3 protein. The sample contains 1.8 million or so distinct CDR3 sequences, about two fifths of which appear only once. The sequencing input was blood. The chain uses TRBV20-1 and TRBJ2-7; the match to TRBD2 covers 11 bases. The TCR sequence derives from a human donor in good health. The CDR3 bases are TGCAGTGCGAGGGTAGCGGGGGGGGCGATGTACGAGCAGTACTTC. Residues: CSARVAGGAMYEQYF.